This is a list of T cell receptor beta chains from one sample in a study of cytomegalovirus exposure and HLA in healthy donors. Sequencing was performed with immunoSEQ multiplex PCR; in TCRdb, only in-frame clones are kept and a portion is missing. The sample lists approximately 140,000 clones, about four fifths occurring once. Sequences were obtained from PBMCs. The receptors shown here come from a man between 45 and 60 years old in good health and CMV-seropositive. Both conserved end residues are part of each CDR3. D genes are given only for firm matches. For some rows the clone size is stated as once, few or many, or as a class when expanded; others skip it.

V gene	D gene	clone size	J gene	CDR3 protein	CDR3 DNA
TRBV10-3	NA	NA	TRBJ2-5	CAIREAGEETQYF	TGTGCCATCAGGGAGGCAGGGGAGGAGACCCAGTACTTC
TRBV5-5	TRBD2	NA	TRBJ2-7	CASSVGVAGVRVEQYF	TGTGCCAGCAGCGTTGGGGTAGCGGGAGTACGTGTCGAGCAGTACTTC
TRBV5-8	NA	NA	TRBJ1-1	CASSLTGPEAFF	TGTGCCAGCAGCTTGACAGGCCCTGAAGCTTTCTTT
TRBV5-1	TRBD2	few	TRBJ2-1	CASSPSGRPHNEQFF	TGCGCCAGCAGCCCTAGCGGGAGGCCCCACAATGAGCAGTTCTTC
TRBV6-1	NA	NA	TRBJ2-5	CASSIRQGLLETQYF	TGTGCTAGCAGTATTCGACAGGGACTCTTGGAGACCCAGTACTTC
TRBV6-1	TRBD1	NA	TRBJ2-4	CASGRGGLAKNIQYF	TGTGCCAGCGGGAGAGGGGGCTTAGCCAAAAACATTCAGTACTTC
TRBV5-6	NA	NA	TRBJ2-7	CASSSGYEQYF	TGTGCCAGCAGCTCCGGGTACGAGCAGTACTTC
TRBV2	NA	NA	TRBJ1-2	CASSEEAGALGSPRYGYTF	TGTGCCAGCAGTGAAGAGGCAGGCGCCCTTGGGAGTCCCCGCTATGGCTACACCTTC
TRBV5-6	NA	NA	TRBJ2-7	CASSLDSSGAYEQYF	TGTGCCAGCAGCTTGGATAGCTCTGGCGCCTACGAGCAGTACTTC
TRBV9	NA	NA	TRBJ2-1	CASSVEEGSSYNEQFF	TGTGCCAGCAGCGTAGAAGAGGGAAGCTCCTACAATGAGCAGTTCTTC
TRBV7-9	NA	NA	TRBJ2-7	CASSSIFYEQYF	TGTGCCAGCAGCTCGATCTTCTACGAGCAGTACTTC
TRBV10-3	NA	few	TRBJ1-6	CAISEQAGSYNSPLHF	TGTGCCATCAGTGAGCAGGCCGGTTCCTATAATTCACCCCTCCACTTT
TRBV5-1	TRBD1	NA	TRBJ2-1	CASSQTGYNEQFF	TGCGCCAGCAGCCAGACAGGGTACAATGAGCAGTTCTTC
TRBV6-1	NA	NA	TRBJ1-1	CASREDSYTEAFF	TGTGCCAGCAGAGAAGACAGTTACACTGAAGCTTTCTTT
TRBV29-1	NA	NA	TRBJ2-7	CSVSAGVSYEQYF	TGCAGCGTTAGCGCAGGGGTCTCCTACGAGCAGTACTTC
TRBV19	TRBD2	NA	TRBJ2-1	CASSIRLAGASQSYNEQFF	TGTGCCAGTAGTATTCGACTAGCGGGAGCTAGTCAATCCTACAATGAGCAGTTCTTC
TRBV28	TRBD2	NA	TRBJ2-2	CASSGTSGSIGGELFF	TGTGCCAGCAGCGGGACTAGCGGGAGTATCGGCGGGGAGCTGTTTTTT
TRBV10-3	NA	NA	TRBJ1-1	CAISKDRLNTEAFF	TGTGCCATCAGTAAAGACAGACTCAACACTGAAGCTTTCTTT
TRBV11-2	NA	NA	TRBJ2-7	CASSLIGRQTTF	TGTGCCAGCAGCTTAATCGGGCGACAGACGACCTTC
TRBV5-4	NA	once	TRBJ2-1	CASSLGLVGANEQFF	TGTGCCAGCAGCTTGGGGCTAGTAGGGGCCAATGAGCAGTTCTTC
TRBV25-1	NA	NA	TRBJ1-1	CASSATGRNTEAFF	TGTGCCAGCAGTGCCACAGGGAGGAACACTGAAGCTTTCTTT
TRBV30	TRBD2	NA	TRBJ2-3	CALSHSGTSTDTQYF	TGTGCCTTATCACATAGCGGGACAAGCACAGATACGCAGTATTTT
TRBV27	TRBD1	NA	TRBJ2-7	CASSMDRANEQYF	TGTGCCAGCAGTATGGACAGGGCTAACGAGCAGTACTTC
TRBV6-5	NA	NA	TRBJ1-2	CASSNPASGVRGYTF	TGTGCCAGCAGTAACCCGGCGTCAGGGGTTCGAGGCTACACCTTC
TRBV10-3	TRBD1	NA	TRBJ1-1	CAISVLNRGGTEAFF	TGTGCCATCAGTGTTCTTAACAGGGGTGGCACTGAAGCTTTCTTT
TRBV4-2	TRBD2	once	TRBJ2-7	CASSLGPGLAAEQYF	TGTGCCAGCAGCCTAGGACCGGGACTAGCGGCCGAGCAGTACTTC
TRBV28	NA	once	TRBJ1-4	CASIKAVANEKLFF	TGTGCCAGCATTAAGGCGGTGGCTAATGAAAAACTGTTTTTT
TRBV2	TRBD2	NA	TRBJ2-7	CASSPGLAAYEQYF	TGTGCCAGCAGTCCGGGACTAGCGGCCTACGAGCAGTACTTC
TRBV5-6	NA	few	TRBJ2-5	CASSRPLIRGAVETQYF	TGTGCCAGCAGCCGACCCTTGATTCGGGGGGCGGTGGAGACCCAGTACTTC
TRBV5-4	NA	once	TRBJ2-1	CASKGGSFREYNEQFF	TGTGCCAGCAAGGGCGGCTCTTTTCGGGAATACAATGAGCAGTTCTTC
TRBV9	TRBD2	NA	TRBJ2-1	CASSATSGSGNEQFF	TGTGCCAGCAGCGCTACTAGCGGGAGTGGGAATGAGCAGTTCTTC
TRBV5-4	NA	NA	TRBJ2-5	CASTQGGGETQYF	TGTGCCAGCACCCAGGGAGGGGGGGAGACCCAGTACTTC
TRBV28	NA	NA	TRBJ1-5	CASSPVRVGGQPQHF	TGTGCCAGCAGCCCAGTCCGGGTGGGAGGCCAGCCCCAGCATTTT
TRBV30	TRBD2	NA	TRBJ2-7	CAWSPASGYRYEQYF	TGTGCCTGGAGTCCGGCTAGCGGGTATCGGTACGAGCAGTACTTC
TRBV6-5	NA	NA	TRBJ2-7	CASSREQAYEQYF	TGTGCCAGCAGTCGTGAACAGGCCTACGAGCAGTACTTC
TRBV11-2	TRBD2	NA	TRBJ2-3	CASRGGFTQYF	TGTGCCAGCAGGGGGGGGTTTACGCAGTATTTT
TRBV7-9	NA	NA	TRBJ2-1	CASSLGGDSYNEQFF	TGTGCCAGCAGCTTAGGGGGGGACTCATACAATGAGCAGTTCTTC
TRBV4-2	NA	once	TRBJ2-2	CASRARGADYTGELFF	TGTGCCAGCAGGGCAAGGGGTGCGGACTATACCGGGGAGCTGTTTTTT
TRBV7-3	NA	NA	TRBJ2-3	CASSLAVSFTDTQYF	TGTGCCAGCAGCTTGGCGGTGTCTTTCACAGATACGCAGTATTTT
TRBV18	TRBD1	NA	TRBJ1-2	CASSPGTASYGYTF	TGTGCCAGCTCCCCCGGGACAGCTTCCTATGGCTACACCTTC
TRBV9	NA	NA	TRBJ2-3	CASSVVPLTDTQYF	TGTGCCAGCAGCGTAGTCCCCCTCACAGATACGCAGTATTTT
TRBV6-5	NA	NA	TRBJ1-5	CASSYSPGAGQPQHF	TGTGCCAGCAGTTACTCGCCAGGGGCGGGTCAGCCCCAGCATTTT
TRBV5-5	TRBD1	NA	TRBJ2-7	CASSFLGQSTGQYF	TGTGCCAGCAGCTTCCTGGGACAGTCGACGGGGCAGTACTTC
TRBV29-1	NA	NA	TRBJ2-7	CSVETNAGNLGEQYF	TGCAGCGTTGAAACTAACGCGGGGAACCTTGGCGAGCAGTACTTC
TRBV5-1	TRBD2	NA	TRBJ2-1	CASSGSSGRYNEQFF	TGCGCCAGCAGCGGATCTAGCGGCAGATACAATGAGCAGTTCTTC
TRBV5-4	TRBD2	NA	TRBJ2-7	CASTPGGVGAYEQYF	TGTGCCAGCACTCCCGGGGGGGTCGGGGCCTACGAGCAGTACTTC
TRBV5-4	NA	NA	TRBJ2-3	CASSLRGTDTQYF	TGTGCCAGCAGCTTGAGGGGAACAGATACGCAGTATTTT
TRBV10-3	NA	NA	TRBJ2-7	CAISDTGEVYEQYF	TGTGCCATCAGTGATACAGGGGAGGTTTACGAGCAGTACTTC
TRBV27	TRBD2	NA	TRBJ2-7	CASSLRDSGTSGTYEQYF	TGTGCCAGCAGTCTCAGGGACTCCGGGACTAGCGGGACCTACGAGCAGTACTTC
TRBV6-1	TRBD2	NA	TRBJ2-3	CASKLLAGGTDTQYF	TGTGCCAGCAAATTACTAGCGGGGGGCACAGATACGCAGTATTTT